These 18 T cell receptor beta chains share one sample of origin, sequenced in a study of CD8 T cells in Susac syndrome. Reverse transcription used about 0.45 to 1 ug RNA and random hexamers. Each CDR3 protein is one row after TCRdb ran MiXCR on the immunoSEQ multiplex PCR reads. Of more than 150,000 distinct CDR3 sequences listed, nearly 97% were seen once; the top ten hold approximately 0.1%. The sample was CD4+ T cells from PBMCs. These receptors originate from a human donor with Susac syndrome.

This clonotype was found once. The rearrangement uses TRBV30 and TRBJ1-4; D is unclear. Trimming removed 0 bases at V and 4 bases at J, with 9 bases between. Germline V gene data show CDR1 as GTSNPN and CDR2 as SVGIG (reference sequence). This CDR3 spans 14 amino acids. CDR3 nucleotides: TGTGCCTGGAGTGTGGACTTTGGTAATGAAAAACTGTTTTTT. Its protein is CAWSVDFGNEKLFF.

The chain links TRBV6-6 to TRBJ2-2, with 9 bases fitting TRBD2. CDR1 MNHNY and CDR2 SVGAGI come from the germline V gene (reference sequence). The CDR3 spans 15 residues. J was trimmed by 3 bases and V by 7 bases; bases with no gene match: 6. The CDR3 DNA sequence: TGTGCCAGCACTCTGCGGGGGGGGGACACCGGGGAGCTGTTTTTT. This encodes CASTLRGGDTGELFF.

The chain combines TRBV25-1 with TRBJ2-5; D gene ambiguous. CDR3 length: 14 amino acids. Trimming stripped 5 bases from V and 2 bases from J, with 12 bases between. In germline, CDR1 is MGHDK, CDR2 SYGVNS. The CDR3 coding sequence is TGTGCCAGCAGTCGAATCGCCAGTCAAGAGACCCAGTACTTC. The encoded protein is CASSRIASQETQYF.

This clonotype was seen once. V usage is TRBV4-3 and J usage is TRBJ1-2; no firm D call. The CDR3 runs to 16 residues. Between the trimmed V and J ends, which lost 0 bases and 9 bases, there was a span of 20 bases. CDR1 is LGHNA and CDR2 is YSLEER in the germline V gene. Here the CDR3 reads CASSQDHRVDVNRYTF. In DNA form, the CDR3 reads TGCGCCAGCAGCCAAGATCACCGGGTGGATGTGAATCGCTACACCTTC.

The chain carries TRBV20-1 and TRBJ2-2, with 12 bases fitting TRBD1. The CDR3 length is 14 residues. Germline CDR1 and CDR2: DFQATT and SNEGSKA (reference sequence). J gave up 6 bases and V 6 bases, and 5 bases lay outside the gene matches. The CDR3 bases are TGCAGTGCCACCGGGACAGGGGGCTCCGGGGAGCTGTTTTTT. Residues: CSATGTGGSGELFF.

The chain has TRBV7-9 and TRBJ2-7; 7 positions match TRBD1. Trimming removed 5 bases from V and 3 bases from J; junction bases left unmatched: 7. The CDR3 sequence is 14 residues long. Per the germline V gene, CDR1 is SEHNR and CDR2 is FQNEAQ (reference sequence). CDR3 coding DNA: TGTGCCAGCAGCCCCGACAGGGTCAGCTACGAGCAGTACTTC. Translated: CASSPDRVSYEQYF.

The CDR3 sequence: CASSLLLAGDVEQYF. DNA of the CDR3: TGTGCCAGCAGTTTACTCCTAGCGGGGGACGTCGAGCAGTACTTC. V gene TRBV12-3 or TRBV12-4 combines with J gene TRBJ2-7; 10 bases agree with TRBD2. Trimming took 2 bases from V and 6 from J; bases not matched to a gene: 7. The CDR3 consists of 15 residues.

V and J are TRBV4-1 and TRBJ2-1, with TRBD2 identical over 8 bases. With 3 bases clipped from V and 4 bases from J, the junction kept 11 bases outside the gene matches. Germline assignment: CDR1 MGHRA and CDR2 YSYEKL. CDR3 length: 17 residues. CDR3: CASSQGVAGLKYNEQFF. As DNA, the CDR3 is TGCGCCAGCAGCCAGGGGGTAGCGGGGCTAAAATACAATGAGCAGTTCTTC.

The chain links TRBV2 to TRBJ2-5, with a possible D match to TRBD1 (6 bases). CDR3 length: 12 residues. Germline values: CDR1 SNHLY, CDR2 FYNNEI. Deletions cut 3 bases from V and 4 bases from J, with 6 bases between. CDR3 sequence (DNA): TGTGCCAGCAGTGACAGGGGAGAGACCCAGTACTTC. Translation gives CASSDRGETQYF.

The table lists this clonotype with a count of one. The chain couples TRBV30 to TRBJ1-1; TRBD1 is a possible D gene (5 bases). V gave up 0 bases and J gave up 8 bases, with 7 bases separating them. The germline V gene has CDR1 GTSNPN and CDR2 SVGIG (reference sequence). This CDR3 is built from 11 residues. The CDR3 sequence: CAWSVQEEAFF. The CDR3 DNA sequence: TGTGCCTGGAGTGTACAGGAAGAAGCTTTCTTT.

This CDR3 reads CASSVGGGEQYF. The CDR3, as DNA: TGTGCCAGCAGCGTAGGAGGGGGCGAGCAGTACTTC. This sequence joins TRBV9 and TRBJ2-7, with D perhaps matching TRBD1 (6 bases). From germline, CDR1 is SGDLS and CDR2 YYNGEE. This CDR3 comprises 12 residues. Trimming stripped 0 bases from V and 6 bases from J, with 7 bases between.

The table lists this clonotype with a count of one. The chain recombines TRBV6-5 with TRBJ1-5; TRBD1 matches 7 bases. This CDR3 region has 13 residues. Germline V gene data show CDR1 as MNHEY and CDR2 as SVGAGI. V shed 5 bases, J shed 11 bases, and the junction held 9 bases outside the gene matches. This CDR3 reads CASSRDSSTTQHF. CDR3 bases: TGTGCCAGCAGTCGGGACAGCAGTACAACCCAGCATTTT.

CDR3 nucleotide sequence: TGCAGCGTTGTGTCCAACTATGGCTACACCTTC. It encodes CSVVSNYGYTF. V and J are TRBV29-1 and TRBJ1-2; D unclear. V shed 4 bases and J shed 2 bases, with 5 bases lying between them. Germline V CDR1 and CDR2: SQVTM, ANQGSEA. The CDR3 has 11 amino acids.

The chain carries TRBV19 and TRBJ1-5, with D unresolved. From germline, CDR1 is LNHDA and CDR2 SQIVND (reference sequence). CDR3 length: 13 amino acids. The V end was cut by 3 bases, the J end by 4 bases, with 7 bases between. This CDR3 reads CASSMVGNQPQHF. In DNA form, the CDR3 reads TGTGCCAGTAGTATGGTAGGTAATCAGCCCCAGCATTTT.

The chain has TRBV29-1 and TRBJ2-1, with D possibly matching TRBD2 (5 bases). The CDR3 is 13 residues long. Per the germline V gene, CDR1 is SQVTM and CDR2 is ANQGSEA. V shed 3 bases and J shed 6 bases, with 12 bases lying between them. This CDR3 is CSVDRGLSNEQFF. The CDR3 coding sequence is TGCAGCGTTGATCGGGGTTTAAGCAATGAGCAGTTCTTC.

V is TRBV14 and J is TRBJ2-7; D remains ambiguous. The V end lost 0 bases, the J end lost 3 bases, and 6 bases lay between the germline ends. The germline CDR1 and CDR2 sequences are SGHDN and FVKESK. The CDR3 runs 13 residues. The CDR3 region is CASSQDSVYEQYF. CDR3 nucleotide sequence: TGTGCCAGCAGCCAAGACTCGGTCTACGAGCAGTACTTC.

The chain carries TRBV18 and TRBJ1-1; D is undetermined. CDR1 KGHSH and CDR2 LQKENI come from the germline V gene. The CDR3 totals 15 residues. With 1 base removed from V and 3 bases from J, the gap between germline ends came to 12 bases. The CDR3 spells CASSPRAQTYTEAFF. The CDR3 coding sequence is TGTGCCAGCTCACCACGGGCACAGACCTACACTGAAGCTTTCTTT.

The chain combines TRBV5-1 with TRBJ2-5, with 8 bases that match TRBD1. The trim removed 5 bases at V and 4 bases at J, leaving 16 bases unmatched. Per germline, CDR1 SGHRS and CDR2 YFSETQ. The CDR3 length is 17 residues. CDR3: CASRTDVMTGVRETQYF. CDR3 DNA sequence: TGCGCCAGCAGAACCGACGTTATGACAGGGGTTCGAGAGACCCAGTACTTC.